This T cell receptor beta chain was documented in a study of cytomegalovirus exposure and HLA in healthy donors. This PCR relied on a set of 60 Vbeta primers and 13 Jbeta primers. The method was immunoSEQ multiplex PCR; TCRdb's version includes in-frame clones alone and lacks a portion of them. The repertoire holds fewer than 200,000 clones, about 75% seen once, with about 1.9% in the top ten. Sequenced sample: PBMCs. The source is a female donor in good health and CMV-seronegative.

The CDR3 region has the DNA TGTGCCAGCAGCTTGGGAGTCGGGAGTCGGCTCTACGAGCAGTACTTC. It is translated as CASSLGVGSRLYEQYF. J is TRBJ2-7 and V is TRBV5-6; D might be TRBD2 (6 bases). V shed 0 bases and J shed 3 bases, with 16 bases lying between them. This CDR3 has 16 residues. The V gene's germline CDR1 is SGHDT and CDR2 YYEEEE.